The rows below give T cell receptor beta chains drawn from one sample of a study of cytomegalovirus exposure and HLA in healthy donors. Libraries were prepared by immunoSEQ multiplex PCR; TCRdb keeps only in-frame clonotypes and omits some of them. The sample holds 150,000 or so clones; approximately 80% are singletons and the top ten take around 3.2%. Specimen: PBMCs. The receptors derive from a woman in her forties or fifties in good health and CMV-seropositive. Each CDR3 is given with its conserved first and last residue. A D gene is named only where the DNA matches it firmly. Clone size is not always given. Where it is, it says once, few, many or a class for expanded clones.

V gene	clone size	D gene	J gene	CDR3 protein	CDR3 DNA
TRBV10-2	once	TRBD2	TRBJ2-7	CASGRAYEQYF	TGCGCCAGCGGGAGGGCCTACGAGCAGTACTTC
TRBV11-3	.	.	TRBJ2-3	CASSLGVGDTDTQYF	TGTGCCAGCAGCTTAGGGGTCGGGGACACAGATACGCAGTATTTT
TRBV5-5	.	.	TRBJ2-3	CASSFPGMTGSRTQYF	TGTGCCAGCAGCTTTCCCGGGATGACAGGCTCGAGGACGCAGTATTTT
TRBV5-5	.	TRBD1	TRBJ1-4	CASSPTGVVTNEKLFF	TGTGCCAGCAGTCCGACAGGGGTTGTCACTAATGAAAAACTGTTTTTT
TRBV18	.	TRBD1	TRBJ2-5	CASLIDRAQETQYF	TGTGCCAGCTTAATTGACAGGGCCCAAGAGACCCAGTACTTC
TRBV12-5	.	.	TRBJ1-4	CASGFPPGTTNEKLFF	TGTGCTAGTGGTTTCCCCCCAGGGACAACTAATGAAAAACTGTTTTTT
TRBV11-2	.	.	TRBJ1-1	CASTTDSWNTEAFF	TGTGCCAGCACCACGGACAGCTGGAACACTGAAGCTTTCTTT
TRBV7-9	.	TRBD1	TRBJ1-3	CASSPQGGSDTIYF	TGTGCCAGCAGCCCCCAGGGGGGTTCGGACACCATATATTTT
TRBV19	.	TRBD1	TRBJ1-2	CASTSTGGNYGYTF	TGTGCCAGTACCTCGACAGGGGGCAACTATGGCTACACCTTC
TRBV29-1	once	.	TRBJ2-1	CSVVSRAGNEQFF	TGCAGCGTTGTCTCCAGGGCGGGGAATGAGCAGTTCTTC
TRBV10-1	.	.	TRBJ2-3	CASSREGGSTDTQYF	TGCGCCAGCAGTCGGGAAGGGGGTAGCACAGATACGCAGTATTTT
TRBV7-2	.	TRBD1	TRBJ1-5	CASSKAGQGSNQPQHF	TGTGCCAGCAGCAAAGCGGGACAGGGAAGCAATCAGCCCCAGCATTTT
TRBV5-1	few	.	TRBJ1-1	CASTDGGGEAFF	TGCGCCAGCACCGACGGGGGGGGTGAAGCTTTCTTT
TRBV4-3	.	TRBD1	TRBJ1-2	CASSWTGNYGYTF	TGCGCCAGCAGCTGGACAGGGAACTATGGCTACACCTTC